Sequencing of this T cell receptor (beta chain) was carried out in a study of CD8+ T cells in alopecia areata. Study information: Treated patients received oral tofacitinib, 5 to 10 mg twice daily. Study findings and constraints: Sequencing of scalp samples also includes resident alphabeta T cells from normal skin.

Germline V gene lookup returns CDR1 SGHRS and CDR2 YFSETQ. CDR3 length equals 12 residues. V shed 0 bases and J shed 7 bases, with 5 bases lying between them. Comments on this clone: Its antigen is unidentified. The sample contains more than one DNA sequence encoding this CDR3.

Following extraction, RNA underwent reverse transcription to cDNA, which served as the sequencing template. TCRdb's table, derived via immunoSEQ multiplex PCR, lists solely in-frame clones and lacks some. The table has 250,000 or so clones, around 67% seen once. Separation by sorting yielded CD4+ and CD8+ T cells from PBMCs. The chain carries TRBV5-1 and TRBJ2-1; D unresolved. This receptor was obtained from a human donor with alopecia areata. Source: CD4+ T cells sorted from blood, taken at week 0. This chain's CDR3 is CASSLEGNEQFF. CDR3 nucleotides: TGCGCCAGCAGCTTGGAAGGTAATGAGCAGTTCTTC.